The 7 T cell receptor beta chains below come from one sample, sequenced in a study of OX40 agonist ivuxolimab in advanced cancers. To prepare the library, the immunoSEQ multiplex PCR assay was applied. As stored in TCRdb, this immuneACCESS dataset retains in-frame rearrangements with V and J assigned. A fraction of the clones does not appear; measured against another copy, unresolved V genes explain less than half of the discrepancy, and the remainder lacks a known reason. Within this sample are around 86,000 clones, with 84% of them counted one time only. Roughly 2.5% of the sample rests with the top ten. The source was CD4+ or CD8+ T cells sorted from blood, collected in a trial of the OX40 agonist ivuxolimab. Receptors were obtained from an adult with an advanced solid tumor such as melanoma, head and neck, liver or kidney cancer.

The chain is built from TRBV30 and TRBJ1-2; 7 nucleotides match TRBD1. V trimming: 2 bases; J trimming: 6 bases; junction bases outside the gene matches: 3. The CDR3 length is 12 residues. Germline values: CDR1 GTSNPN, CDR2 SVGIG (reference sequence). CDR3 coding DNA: TGTGCCTGGAGTCTGACAGGGAATGGCTACACCTTC. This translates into CAWSLTGNGYTF.

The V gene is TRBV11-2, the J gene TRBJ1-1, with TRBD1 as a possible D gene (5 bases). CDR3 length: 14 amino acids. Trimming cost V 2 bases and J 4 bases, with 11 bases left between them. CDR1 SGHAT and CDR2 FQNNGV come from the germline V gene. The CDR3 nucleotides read TGTGCCAGCAGCTTACAGGGTCCGGTCACTGAAGCTTTCTTT. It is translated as CASSLQGPVTEAFF.

The DNA for the CDR3 is TGCAGCGTCTGGACAGGGGGAAATTCACCCCTCCACTTT. As protein: CSVWTGGNSPLHF. The V and J genes are TRBV29-1 and TRBJ1-6, with TRBD1 matching over 10 bases. This CDR3 has 13 residues. Trimming at V came to 6 bases and at J to 7 bases, leaving 3 bases not matched to a gene. Germline V gene lookup returns CDR1 SQVTM and CDR2 ANQGSEA.

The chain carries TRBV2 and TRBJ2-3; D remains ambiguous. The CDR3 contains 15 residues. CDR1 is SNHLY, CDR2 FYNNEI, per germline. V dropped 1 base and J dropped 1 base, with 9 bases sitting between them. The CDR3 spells CASSEGLGGTDTQYF. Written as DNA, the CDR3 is TGTGCCAGCAGTGAAGGGCTAGGAGGCACAGATACGCAGTATTTT.

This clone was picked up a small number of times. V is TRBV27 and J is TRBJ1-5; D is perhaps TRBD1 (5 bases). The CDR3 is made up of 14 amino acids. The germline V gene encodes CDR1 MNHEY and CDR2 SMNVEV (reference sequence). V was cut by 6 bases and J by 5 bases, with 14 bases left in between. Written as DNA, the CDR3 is TGTGCCAGCAGCCGACAGATAACGGATCAGCCCCAGCATTTT. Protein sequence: CASSRQITDQPQHF.

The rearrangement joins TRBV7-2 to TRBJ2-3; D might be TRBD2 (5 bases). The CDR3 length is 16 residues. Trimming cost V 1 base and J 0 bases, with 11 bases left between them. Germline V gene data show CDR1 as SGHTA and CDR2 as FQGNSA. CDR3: CASSLGLLFSTDTQYF. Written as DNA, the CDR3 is TGTGCCAGCAGCTTAGGACTACTTTTTAGCACAGATACGCAGTATTTT.

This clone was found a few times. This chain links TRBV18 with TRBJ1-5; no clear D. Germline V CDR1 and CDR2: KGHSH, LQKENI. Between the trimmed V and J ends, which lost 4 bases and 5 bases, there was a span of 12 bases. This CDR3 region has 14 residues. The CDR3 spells CASSLGTVDQPQHF. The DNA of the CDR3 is TGTGCCAGCTCACTTGGAACGGTGGATCAGCCCCAGCATTTT.